This T cell receptor (beta chain) stems from a study of T cell changes during pregnancy in multiple sclerosis. This CDR3 has 12 residues. The germline V gene has CDR1 SGHNT and CDR2 YENEEA. Trimming took off 4 bases at V and 3 bases at J, with 3 bases between the two ends. Clones were read by immunoSEQ multiplex PCR, and TCRdb kept only the in-frame ones, dropping some. This table has more than 35,000 clones, roughly nine tenths appearing once. The chain uses TRBV11-3 and TRBJ2-2; D is undetermined. The TCR originated in a female donor in good health, enrolled as a control in a pregnancy study. The sequencing here drew on CD4+ T cells from peripheral blood mononuclear cells, taken after pregnancy. This chain's CDR3 is CASSYYTGELFF. CDR3 DNA: TGTGCCAGCAGCTACTACACCGGGGAGCTGTTTTTT.